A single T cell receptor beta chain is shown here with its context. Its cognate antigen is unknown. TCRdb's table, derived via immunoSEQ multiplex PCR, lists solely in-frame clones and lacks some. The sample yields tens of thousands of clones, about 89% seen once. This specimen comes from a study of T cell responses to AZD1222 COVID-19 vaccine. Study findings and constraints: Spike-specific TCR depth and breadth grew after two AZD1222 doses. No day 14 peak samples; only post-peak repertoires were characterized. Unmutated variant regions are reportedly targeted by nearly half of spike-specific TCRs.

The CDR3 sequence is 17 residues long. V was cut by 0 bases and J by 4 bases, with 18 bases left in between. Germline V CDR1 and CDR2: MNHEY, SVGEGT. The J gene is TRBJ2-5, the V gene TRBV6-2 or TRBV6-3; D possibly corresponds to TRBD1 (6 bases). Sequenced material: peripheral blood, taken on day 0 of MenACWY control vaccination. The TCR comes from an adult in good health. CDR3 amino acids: CASSYSGTRGIGETQYF. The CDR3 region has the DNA TGTGCCAGCAGTTACTCTGGGACAAGGGGAATTGGAGAGACCCAGTACTTC.